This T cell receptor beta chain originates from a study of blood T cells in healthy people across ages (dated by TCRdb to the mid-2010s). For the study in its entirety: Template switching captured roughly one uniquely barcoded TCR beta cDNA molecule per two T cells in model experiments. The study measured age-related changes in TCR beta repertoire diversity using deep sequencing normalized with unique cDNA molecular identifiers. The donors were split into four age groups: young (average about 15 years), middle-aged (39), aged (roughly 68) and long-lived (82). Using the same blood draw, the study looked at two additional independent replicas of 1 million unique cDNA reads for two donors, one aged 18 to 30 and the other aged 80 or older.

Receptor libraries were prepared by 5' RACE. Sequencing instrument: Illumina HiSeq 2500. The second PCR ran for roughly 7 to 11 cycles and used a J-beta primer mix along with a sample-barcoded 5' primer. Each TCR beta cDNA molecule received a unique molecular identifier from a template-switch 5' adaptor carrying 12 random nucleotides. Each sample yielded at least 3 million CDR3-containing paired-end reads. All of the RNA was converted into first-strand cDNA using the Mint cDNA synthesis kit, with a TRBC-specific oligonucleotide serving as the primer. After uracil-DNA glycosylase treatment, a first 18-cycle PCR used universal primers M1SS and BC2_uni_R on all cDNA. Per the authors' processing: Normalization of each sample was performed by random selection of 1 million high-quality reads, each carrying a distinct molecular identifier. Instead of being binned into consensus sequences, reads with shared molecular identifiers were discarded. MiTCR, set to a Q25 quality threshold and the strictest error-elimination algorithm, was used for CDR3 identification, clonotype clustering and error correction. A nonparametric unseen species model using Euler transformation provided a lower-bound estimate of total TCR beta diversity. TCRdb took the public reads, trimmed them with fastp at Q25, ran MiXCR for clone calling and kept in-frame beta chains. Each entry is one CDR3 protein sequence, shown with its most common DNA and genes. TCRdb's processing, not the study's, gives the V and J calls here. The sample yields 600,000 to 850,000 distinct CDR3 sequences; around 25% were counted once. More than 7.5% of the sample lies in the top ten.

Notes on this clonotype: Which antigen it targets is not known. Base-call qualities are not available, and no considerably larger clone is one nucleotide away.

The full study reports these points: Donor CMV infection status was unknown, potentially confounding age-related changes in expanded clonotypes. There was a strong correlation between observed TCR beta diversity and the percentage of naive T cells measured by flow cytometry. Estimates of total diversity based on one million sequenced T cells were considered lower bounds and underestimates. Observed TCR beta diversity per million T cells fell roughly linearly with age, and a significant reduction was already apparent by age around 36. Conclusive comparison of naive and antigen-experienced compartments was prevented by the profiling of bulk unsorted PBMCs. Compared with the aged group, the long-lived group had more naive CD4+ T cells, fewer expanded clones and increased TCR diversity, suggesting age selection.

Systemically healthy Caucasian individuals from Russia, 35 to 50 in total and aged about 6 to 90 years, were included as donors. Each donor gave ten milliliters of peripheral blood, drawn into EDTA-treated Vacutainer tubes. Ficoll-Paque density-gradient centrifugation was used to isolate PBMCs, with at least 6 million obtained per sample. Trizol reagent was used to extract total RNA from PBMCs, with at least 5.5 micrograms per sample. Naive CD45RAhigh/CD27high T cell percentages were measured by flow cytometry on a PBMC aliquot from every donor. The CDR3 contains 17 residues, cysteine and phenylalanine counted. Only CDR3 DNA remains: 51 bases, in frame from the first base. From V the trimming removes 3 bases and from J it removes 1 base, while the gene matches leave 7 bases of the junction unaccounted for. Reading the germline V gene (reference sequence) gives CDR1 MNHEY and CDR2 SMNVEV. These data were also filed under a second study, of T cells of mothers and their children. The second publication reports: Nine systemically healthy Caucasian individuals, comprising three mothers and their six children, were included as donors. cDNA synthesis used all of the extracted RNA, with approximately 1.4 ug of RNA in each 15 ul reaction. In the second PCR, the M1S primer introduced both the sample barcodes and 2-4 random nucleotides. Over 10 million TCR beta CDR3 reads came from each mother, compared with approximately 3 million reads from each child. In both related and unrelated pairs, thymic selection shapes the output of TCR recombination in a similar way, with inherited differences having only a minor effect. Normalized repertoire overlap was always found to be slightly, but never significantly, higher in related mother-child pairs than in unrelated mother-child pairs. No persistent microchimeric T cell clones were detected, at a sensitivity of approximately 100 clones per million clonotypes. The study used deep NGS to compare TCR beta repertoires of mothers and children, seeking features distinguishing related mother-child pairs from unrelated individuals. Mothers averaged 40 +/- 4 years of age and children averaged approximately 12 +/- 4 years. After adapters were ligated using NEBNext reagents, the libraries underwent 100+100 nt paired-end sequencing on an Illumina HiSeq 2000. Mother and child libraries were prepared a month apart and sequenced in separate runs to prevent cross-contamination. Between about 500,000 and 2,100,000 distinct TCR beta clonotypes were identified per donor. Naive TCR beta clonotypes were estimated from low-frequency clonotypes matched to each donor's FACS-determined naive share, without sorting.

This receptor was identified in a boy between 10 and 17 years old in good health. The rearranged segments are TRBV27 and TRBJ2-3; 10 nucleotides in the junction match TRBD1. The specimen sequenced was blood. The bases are TGTGCCAGCAGTTTTCTGAGGACAGGGGGGGGCACAGATACGCAGTATTTT. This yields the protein CASSFLRTGGGTDTQYF.